This TCR beta chain was captured in a study of blood T cell repertoires in COVID-19. Seattle patient enrollment occurred during active infection, with longitudinal follow-up thereafter. Profiling relied on immunoSEQ multiplex PCR, and the TCRdb table lists in-frame clones only, not all of them. Of approximately 250,000 clones listed, over 75% were seen once; the top ten hold 5.1%. Germline-derived CDR1 and CDR2 are SNHLY and FYNNEI. V lost 9 bases to trimming and J lost 0 bases, with 20 bases between them. The CDR3 is 16 amino acids. The source is a man aged 45-65 years with COVID-19, enrolled during active disease. The sample comprised peripheral blood. The rearrangement links TRBV2 to TRBJ1-2; TRBD1 might be the D (5 bases). CDR3: CARELPSGQANYGYTF. The CDR3 nucleotides read TGTGCCAGGGAACTCCCATCCGGACAAGCTAACTATGGCTACACCTTC.